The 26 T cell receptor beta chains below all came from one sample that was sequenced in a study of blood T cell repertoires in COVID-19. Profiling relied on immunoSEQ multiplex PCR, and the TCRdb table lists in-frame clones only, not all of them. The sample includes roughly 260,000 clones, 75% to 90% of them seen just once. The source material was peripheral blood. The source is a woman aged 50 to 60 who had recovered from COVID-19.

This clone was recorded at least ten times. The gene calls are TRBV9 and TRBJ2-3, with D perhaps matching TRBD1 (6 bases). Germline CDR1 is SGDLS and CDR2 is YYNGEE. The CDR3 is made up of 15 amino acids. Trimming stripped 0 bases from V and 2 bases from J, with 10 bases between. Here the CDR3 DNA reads TGTGCCAGCAGCGTAGAGGACAGCGACACAGATACGCAGTATTTT. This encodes CASSVEDSDTDTQYF.

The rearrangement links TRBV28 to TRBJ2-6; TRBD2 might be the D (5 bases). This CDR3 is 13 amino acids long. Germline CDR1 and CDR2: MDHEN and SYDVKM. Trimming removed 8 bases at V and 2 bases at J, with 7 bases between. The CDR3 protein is CASGGTGANVLTF. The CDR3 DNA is TGTGCCAGCGGAGGTACTGGGGCCAACGTCCTGACTTTC.

The CDR3: CASSFGGTYNEQFF. In nucleotides, the CDR3 is TGCGCCAGCAGCTTCGGGGGGACCTACAATGAGCAGTTCTTC. V is TRBV5-1 and J is TRBJ2-1; 7 positions match TRBD2. CDR1 is SGHRS, CDR2 YFSETQ, per germline. J gave up 2 bases and V 2 bases, and 1 base lay outside the gene matches. The CDR3 has 14 amino acids. The variable domain in full, with the rest retrieved from reference TRBV5-1 and TRBJ2-1, is KAGVTQTPRYLIKTRGQQVTLSCSPISGHRSVSWYQQTPGQGLQFLFEYFSETQRNKGNFPGRFSGRQFSNSRSEMNVSTLELGDSALYLCASSFGGTYNEQFFGPGTRLTVL.

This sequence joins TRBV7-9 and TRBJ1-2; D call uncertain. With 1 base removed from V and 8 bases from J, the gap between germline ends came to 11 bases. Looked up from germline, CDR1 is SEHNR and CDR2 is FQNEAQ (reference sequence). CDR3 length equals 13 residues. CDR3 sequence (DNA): TGTGCCAGCAGCTTAGGCCCCGCGGGGGGCTACACCTTC. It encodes CASSLGPAGGYTF.

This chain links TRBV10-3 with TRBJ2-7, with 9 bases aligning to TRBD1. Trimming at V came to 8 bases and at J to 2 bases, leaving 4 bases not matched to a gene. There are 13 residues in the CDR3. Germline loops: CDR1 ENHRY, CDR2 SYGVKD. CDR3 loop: CAIRDREAYEQYF. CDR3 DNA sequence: TGTGCCATCCGGGACAGGGAGGCCTACGAGCAGTACTTC.

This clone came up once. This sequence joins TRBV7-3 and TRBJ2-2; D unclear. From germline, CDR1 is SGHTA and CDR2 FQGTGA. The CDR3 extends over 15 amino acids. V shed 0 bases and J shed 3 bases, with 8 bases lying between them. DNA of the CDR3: TGTGCCAGCAGCTTAACGGGCAGTCACACCGGGGAGCTGTTTTTT. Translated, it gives CASSLTGSHTGELFF.

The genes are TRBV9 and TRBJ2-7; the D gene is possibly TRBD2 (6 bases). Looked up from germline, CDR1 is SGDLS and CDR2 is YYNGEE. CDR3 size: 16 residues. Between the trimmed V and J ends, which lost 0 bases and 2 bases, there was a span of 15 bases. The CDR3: CASSVGSLAHTYEQYF. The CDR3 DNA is TGTGCCAGCAGCGTAGGTAGTCTAGCGCATACCTACGAGCAGTACTTC.

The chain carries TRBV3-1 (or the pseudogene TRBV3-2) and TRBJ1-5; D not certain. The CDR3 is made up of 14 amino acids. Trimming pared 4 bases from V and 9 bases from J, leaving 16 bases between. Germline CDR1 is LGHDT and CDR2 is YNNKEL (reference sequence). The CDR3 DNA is TGTGCCAGCAGCCCCGGGATTCAAGGCCGGCCCCAGCATTTT. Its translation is CASSPGIQGRPQHF.

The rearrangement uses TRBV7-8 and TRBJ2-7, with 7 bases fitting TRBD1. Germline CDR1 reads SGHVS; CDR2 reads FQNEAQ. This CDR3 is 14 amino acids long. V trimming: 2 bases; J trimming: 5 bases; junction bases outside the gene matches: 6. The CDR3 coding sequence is TGTGCCAGCAGCTTACTGGGACAGACGGACGAGCAGTACTTC. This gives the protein CASSLLGQTDEQYF. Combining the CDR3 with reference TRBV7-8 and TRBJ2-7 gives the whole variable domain GAGVSQSPRYKVAKRGQDVALRCDPISGHVSLFWYQQALGQGPEFLTYFQNEAQLDKSGLPSDRFFAERPEGSVSTLKIQRTQQEDSAVYLCASSLLGQTDEQYFGPGTRLTVT.

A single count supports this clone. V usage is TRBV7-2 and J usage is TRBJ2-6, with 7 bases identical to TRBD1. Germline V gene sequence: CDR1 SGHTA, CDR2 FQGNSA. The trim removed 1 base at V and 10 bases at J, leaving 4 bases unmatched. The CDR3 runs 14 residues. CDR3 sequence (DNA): TGTGCCAGCAGCTTAGGAGGGGGCAGTAACGTCCTGACTTTC. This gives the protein CASSLGGGSNVLTF.

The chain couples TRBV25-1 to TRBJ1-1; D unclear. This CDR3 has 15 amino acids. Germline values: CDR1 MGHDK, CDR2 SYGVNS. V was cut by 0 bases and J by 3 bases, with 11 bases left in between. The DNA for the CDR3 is TGTGCCAGCAGTGAATATCCGTCTCGGGACACTGAAGCTTTCTTT. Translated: CASSEYPSRDTEAFF.

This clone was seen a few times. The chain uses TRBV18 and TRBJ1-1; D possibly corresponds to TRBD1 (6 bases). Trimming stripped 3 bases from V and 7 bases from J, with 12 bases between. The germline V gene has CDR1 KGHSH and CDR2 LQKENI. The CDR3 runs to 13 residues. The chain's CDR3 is CASSPRTAFEAFF. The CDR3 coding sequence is TGTGCCAGCTCACCCCGGACAGCCTTTGAAGCTTTCTTT.

CDR3 DNA: TGCGCCAGCAGTGATCCGGGACAGGGGGCCTACGAGCAGTACTTC. Translating it yields CASSDPGQGAYEQYF. This chain joins TRBV10-1 and TRBJ2-7, with TRBD1 matching 11 bases. The CDR3 has 15 amino acids. The ends lost 3 bases at V and 2 bases at J; junction bases unmatched: 3. Germline V gene lookup returns CDR1 WNHNN and CDR2 SYGVQD (reference sequence).

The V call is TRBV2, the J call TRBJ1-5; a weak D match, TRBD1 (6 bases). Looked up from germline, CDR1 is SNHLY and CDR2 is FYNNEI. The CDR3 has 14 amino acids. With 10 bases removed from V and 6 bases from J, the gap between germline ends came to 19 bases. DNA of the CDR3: TGTGCCACCTCGACCAAACGAGGGGGTCAGCCCCAGCATTTT. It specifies CATSTKRGGQPQHF.

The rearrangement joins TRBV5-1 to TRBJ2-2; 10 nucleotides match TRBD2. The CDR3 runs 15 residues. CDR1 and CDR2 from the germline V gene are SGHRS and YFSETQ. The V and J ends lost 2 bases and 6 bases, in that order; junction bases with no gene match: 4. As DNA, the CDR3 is TGCGCCAGCAGCTTCAGCGGGGGGGCCGCCGGGGAGCTGTTTTTT. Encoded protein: CASSFSGGAAGELFF.

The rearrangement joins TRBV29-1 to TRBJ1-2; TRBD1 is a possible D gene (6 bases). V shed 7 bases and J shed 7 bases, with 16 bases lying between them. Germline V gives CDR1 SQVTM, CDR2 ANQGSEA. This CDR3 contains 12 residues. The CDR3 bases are TGCAGCGAGGACAGTTTGGAGGCTGGCTACACCTTC. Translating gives CSEDSLEAGYTF.

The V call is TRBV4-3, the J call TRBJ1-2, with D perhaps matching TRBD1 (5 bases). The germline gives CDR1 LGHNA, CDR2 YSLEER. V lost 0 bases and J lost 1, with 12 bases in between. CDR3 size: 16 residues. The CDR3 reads CASSQDRQSINYGYTF. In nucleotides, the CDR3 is TGCGCCAGCAGCCAAGATCGACAGTCTATTAACTATGGCTACACCTTC.

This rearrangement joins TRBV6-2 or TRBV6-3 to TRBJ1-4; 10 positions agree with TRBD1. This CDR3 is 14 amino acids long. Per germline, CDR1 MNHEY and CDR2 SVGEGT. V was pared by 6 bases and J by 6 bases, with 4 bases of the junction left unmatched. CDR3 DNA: TGTGCCAGCAGCCGGGACAGGGGCTATGAAAAACTGTTTTTT. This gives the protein CASSRDRGYEKLFF.

The CDR3 DNA sequence: TGTGCCACCCGTGCGAGCAGGGCCGACACCGGGGAGCTGTTTTTT. Protein sequence: CATRASRADTGELFF. This sequence joins TRBV10-3 and TRBJ2-2, with D tentatively TRBD1 (5 bases). Trimming removed 10 bases at V and 3 bases at J, with 18 bases between. The CDR3 runs to 15 residues. Germline lookup yields CDR1 ENHRY and CDR2 SYGVKD.

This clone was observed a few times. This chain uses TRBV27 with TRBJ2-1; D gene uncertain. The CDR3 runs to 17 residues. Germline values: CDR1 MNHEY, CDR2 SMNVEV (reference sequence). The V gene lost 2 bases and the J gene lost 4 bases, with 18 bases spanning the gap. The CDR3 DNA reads TGTGCCAGCAGTTTAACCCCGCCTAACGAAGAATACAATGAGCAGTTCTTC. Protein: CASSLTPPNEEYNEQFF.

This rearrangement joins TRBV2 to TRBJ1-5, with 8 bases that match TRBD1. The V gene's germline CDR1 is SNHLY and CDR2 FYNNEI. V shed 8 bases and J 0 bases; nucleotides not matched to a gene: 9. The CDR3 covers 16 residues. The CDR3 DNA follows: TGTGCCAGCCGACAGGGGTGGGCGTATAGCAATCAGCCCCAGCATTTT. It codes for CASRQGWAYSNQPQHF.

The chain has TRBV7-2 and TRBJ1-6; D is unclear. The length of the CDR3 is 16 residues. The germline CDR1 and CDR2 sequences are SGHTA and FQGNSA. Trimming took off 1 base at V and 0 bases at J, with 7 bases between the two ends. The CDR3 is CASSLVDSSYNSPLHF. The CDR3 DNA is TGTGCCAGCAGCTTAGTAGATAGCTCCTATAATTCACCCCTCCACTTT.

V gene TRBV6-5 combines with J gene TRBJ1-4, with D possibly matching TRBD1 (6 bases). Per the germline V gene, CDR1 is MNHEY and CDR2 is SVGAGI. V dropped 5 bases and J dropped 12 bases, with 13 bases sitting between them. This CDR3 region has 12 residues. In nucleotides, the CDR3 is TGTGCCAGCAGTAGGAACAGGGTACAACTGTTTTTT. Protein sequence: CASSRNRVQLFF.

The CDR3 region is CASSESSNQPQHF. The CDR3 DNA follows: TGTGCCAGCAGCGAGAGTAGCAATCAGCCCCAGCATTTT. V and J are TRBV3-1 (or the pseudogene TRBV3-2) and TRBJ1-5; the D is unclear. The CDR3 has 13 residues. Trimming removed 5 bases from V and 0 bases from J, with 5 bases in between. CDR1 is LGHDT, CDR2 YNNKEL, per germline (reference sequence).

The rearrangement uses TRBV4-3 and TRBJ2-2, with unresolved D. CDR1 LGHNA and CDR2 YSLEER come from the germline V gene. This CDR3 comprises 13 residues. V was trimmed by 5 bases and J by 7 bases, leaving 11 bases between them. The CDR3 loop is CASSFNRGGELFF. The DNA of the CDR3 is TGCGCCAGCAGCTTCAATCGCGGCGGGGAGCTGTTTTTT.

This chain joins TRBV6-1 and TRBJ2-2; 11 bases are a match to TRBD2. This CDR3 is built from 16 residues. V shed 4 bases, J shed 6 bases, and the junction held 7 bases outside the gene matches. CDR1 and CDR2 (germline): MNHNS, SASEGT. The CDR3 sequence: CASSARLAGGPGELFF. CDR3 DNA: TGTGCCAGCAGTGCACGGCTAGCGGGAGGACCCGGGGAGCTGTTTTTT.